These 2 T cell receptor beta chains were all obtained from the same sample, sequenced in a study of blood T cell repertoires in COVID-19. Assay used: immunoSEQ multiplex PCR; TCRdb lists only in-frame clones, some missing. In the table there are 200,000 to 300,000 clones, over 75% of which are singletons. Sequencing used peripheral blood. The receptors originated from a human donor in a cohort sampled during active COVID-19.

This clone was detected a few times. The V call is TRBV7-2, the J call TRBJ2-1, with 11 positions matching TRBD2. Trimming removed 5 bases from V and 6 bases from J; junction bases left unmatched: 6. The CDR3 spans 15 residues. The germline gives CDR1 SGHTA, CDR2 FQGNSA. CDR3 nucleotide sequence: TGTGCCAGCAGCATATTAGCGGGGGGGCCCAATGAGCAGTTCTTC. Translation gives CASSILAGGPNEQFF.

In DNA, the CDR3 is TGTGCCAGCAGTTTATTAGCGGGGGCCCACGAGCAGTACTTC. This codes for CASSLLAGAHEQYF. The chain employs TRBV28 and TRBJ2-7; TRBD2 agrees at 9 bases. The CDR3 covers 14 residues. Germline loops: CDR1 MDHEN, CDR2 SYDVKM. With 1 base clipped from V and 5 bases from J, the junction kept 3 bases outside the gene matches.